These T cell receptor beta chains were read from a single sample in a study of shared clonotypes between healthy human individuals. Clones were sequenced by immunoSEQ multiplex PCR, and TCRdb holds only the in-frame ones, with some missing. The sample includes 2.3 million or so clones, just over 90% of them seen just once. Sequencing used naive CD4+ T cells from PBMCs. These receptors came from a man aged 18 to 29 in good health. Some clones in this sample may be carry-over from other donors' samples. Each CDR3 is given with its conserved first and last residue. Fields, in order: V gene, D gene, CDR3 length, clone size, J gene, CDR3 protein, CDR3 DNA. A D gene is named only where the DNA matches it firmly. Only part of the rows carry a size: once, few, many, or a class if the clone is expanded.

TRBV5-1	NA	14	NA	TRBJ2-3	CASSGADSTDTQYF	TGCGCCAGCAGCGGGGCGGACAGTACAGATACGCAGTATTTT
TRBV6-1	NA	15	NA	TRBJ1-5	CASSEGWGAEQPQHF	TGTGCCAGCAGTGAAGGATGGGGGGCTGAACAGCCCCAGCATTTT
TRBV28	NA	16	NA	TRBJ1-2	CASRAPDALEAYGYTF	TGTGCCAGCAGAGCCCCAGACGCCCTCGAGGCCTATGGCTACACCTTC
TRBV5-1	NA	16	once	TRBJ1-1	CASSLGQGNMNTEAFF	TGCGCCAGCAGCCTGGGACAAGGAAATATGAACACTGAAGCTTTCTTT
TRBV6-1	NA	13	NA	TRBJ1-1	CASSVDGSTEAFF	TGTGCCAGCAGTGTCGACGGGAGCACTGAAGCTTTCTTT
TRBV12-5	NA	15	NA	TRBJ2-3	CASGLGQNEADTQYF	TGTGCTAGTGGGCTCGGCCAAAACGAGGCAGATACGCAGTATTTT
TRBV18	NA	17	NA	TRBJ2-2	CASSPRSRRGNTGELFF	TGTGCCAGCTCACCGAGGTCGCGGAGGGGGAACACCGGGGAGCTGTTTTTT
TRBV19	NA	13	NA	TRBJ2-7	CASSNGGYYEQYF	TGTGCCAGTAGTAATGGCGGTTACTACGAGCAGTACTTC
TRBV19	NA	18	NA	TRBJ1-5	CARSATGRAQYSNQPQHF	TGTGCCAGAAGCGCGACAGGACGAGCCCAGTATAGCAATCAGCCCCAGCATTTT
TRBV5-1	TRBD2	17	NA	TRBJ2-3	CASSFVAGGPGTDTQYF	TGCGCCAGCAGCTTCGTAGCGGGAGGGCCGGGCACAGATACGCAGTATTTT
TRBV11-2	NA	13	NA	TRBJ1-2	CASSPGTSYGYTF	TGTGCCAGCAGCCCCGGGACCAGCTATGGCTACACCTTC
TRBV19	TRBD1	14	NA	TRBJ2-5	CASSIGTGEETQYF	TGTGCCAGTAGTATCGGGACAGGGGAAGAGACCCAGTACTTC
TRBV6-4	NA	16	NA	TRBJ2-1	CASSVSGSSSYNEQFF	TGTGCCAGCAGTGTTAGCGGTTCTAGCTCCTACAATGAGCAGTTCTTC
TRBV20-1	NA	11	NA	TRBJ1-1	CSARTHTEAFF	TGCAGTGCTCGCACTCACACTGAAGCTTTCTTT
TRBV28	TRBD2	18	NA	TRBJ2-1	CASSSLRGSGRDYNEQFF	TGTGCCAGCAGTTCCCTCCGGGGTAGCGGGAGGGATTACAATGAGCAGTTCTTC
TRBV5-1	NA	14	once	TRBJ2-7	CASSLLGVVNEQYF	TGCGCCAGCAGCTTGTTAGGGGTGGTGAACGAGCAGTACTTC
TRBV6-5	NA	16	NA	TRBJ1-5	CASSSVPGRVGQPQHF	TGTGCCAGCAGTTCCGTTCCCGGGCGGGTAGGACAGCCCCAGCATTTT
TRBV7-9	NA	17	once	TRBJ2-2	CASSLPPRDGVGGELFF	TGTGCCAGCAGCTTACCACCGCGGGACGGAGTCGGTGGGGAGCTGTTTTTT
TRBV30	NA	13	NA	TRBJ1-2	CAWSVIGPARNTF	TGTGCCTGGAGTGTCATTGGGCCCGCTCGAAACACCTTC
TRBV4-1	NA	16	NA	TRBJ1-4	CASSQVKGPTNEKLFF	TGCGCCAGCAGCCAAGTGAAGGGCCCAACTAATGAAAAACTGTTTTTT
TRBV18	NA	15	NA	TRBJ2-5	CASSPPIAAQETQYF	TGTGCCAGCTCACCACCGATAGCGGCTCAAGAGACCCAGTACTTC
TRBV5-1	TRBD1	14	NA	TRBJ1-4	CASTPGQLGEKLFF	TGCGCCAGCACTCCGGGACAGTTGGGGGAAAAACTGTTTTTT
TRBV25-1	NA	14	once	TRBJ1-5	CASSELGNNQPQHF	TGTGCCAGCAGTGAATTAGGGAACAATCAGCCCCAGCATTTT
TRBV5-1	TRBD2	16	NA	TRBJ2-3	CASSGGLAGEGDTQYF	TGCGCCAGCAGCGGAGGACTAGCGGGAGAGGGAGATACGCAGTATTTT
TRBV18	TRBD1	13	once	TRBJ2-7	CASSPRTGFEQYF	TGTGCCAGCTCACCACGGACAGGGTTTGAGCAGTACTTC
TRBV11-2	TRBD1	13	NA	TRBJ1-2	CASSQGQLYGYTF	TGTGCCAGCAGCCAGGGACAGCTTTATGGCTACACCTTC
TRBV19	TRBD2	15	NA	TRBJ2-7	CASSIGAGVANEQYF	TGTGCCAGTAGTATAGGAGCGGGAGTGGCGAACGAGCAGTACTTC
TRBV6-5	TRBD2	15	NA	TRBJ2-1	CASMSGRARGNEQFF	TGTGCCAGCATGAGCGGGAGGGCCAGGGGCAATGAGCAGTTCTTC
TRBV11-2	NA	18	NA	TRBJ2-6	CASRRAGDGSSGANVLTF	TGTGCCAGCAGACGCGCCGGGGACGGGAGCTCTGGGGCCAACGTCCTGACTTTC
TRBV19	TRBD1	16	NA	TRBJ1-1	CASRDRGKGGNTEAFF	TGTGCCAGTAGGGACAGGGGAAAGGGGGGGAACACTGAAGCTTTCTTT
TRBV7-9	NA	16	NA	TRBJ2-5	CASRNAPSGIQETQYF	TGTGCCAGCAGAAATGCCCCATCCGGAATACAAGAGACCCAGTACTTC
TRBV5-6	NA	18	NA	TRBJ2-6	CASSLFSGTLSGANVLTF	TGTGCCAGCAGCTTGTTTTCAGGGACTCTCTCTGGGGCCAACGTCCTGACTTTC
TRBV5-6	NA	12	NA	TRBJ1-1	CASSLRPAEAFF	TGTGCCAGCAGCTTGAGGCCGGCTGAAGCTTTCTTT
TRBV4-1	NA	15	NA	TRBJ1-5	CASSQRSGQYQPQHF	TGCGCCAGCAGCCAACGTTCGGGACAATATCAGCCCCAGCATTTT
TRBV4-1	NA	15	NA	TRBJ1-4	CASSQLPRGFEKLFF	TGCGCCAGCAGCCAACTACCCAGGGGTTTTGAAAAACTGTTTTTT
TRBV7-2	NA	14	once	TRBJ1-2	CASSLPLRNYGYTF	TGTGCCAGCAGCTTACCGCTCCGTAACTATGGCTACACCTTC
TRBV28	TRBD1	12	NA	TRBJ1-1	CASSFGDRGAFF	TGTGCCAGCAGTTTTGGGGACAGGGGAGCTTTCTTT